The clone carrying this T cell receptor beta chain was counted many times. Its target is unknown. This record belongs to a study of T cells in Graves' hyperthyroidism and ophthalmopathy. Study-level findings and limits: Appearing also in blood were most of the thyroid clonotypes expanded above 0.001. Model output signaled ophthalmopathy a median about seven months ahead of onset.

Amplification of TCR beta CDR3 regions used RNA as the template. The study used the HTBI primer set for a first-round RT-PCR of the TCR CDR3. Via MiXCR, TCRdb re-called the multiplex PCR reads, giving one row per CDR3 protein. The repertoire holds approximately 600,000 distinct CDR3 sequences, with around 20% as singletons. CDR1 is DFQATT, CDR2 SNEGSKA, per germline (reference sequence). V was pared by 6 bases and J by 5 bases, with 22 bases between. This CDR3 comprises 15 residues. The TCR was taken from a man aged 25-45 years with Graves' ophthalmopathy. The chain employs TRBV20-1 and TRBJ2-5; tentative D call: TRBD2 (6 bases). The material sequenced was blood. The CDR3 coding sequence is TGCAGTGCGACCGCACGTACGGGGGTTGGGGAGACCCAGTACTTC. This translates into CSATARTGVGETQYF.